This entry features one T cell receptor (beta chain) sequence. Antigen: not known. The template for TCR beta VDJ and CDR3 sequence profiling was genomic DNA. TCRdb used MiXCR to reprocess the reads, holding one entry per CDR3 protein. This sample yields 150,000 or so distinct CDR3 sequences, of which about 52% are seen a single time; over 9.5% belongs to the top ten. Whoever was chosen for sequencing had shown CD8+CD57+ cell expansion by flow cytometry. Patient blood was sampled before any therapy had been received. The data were taken from a study of CD8+CD57+ T cells in acquired aplastic anemia. Overall study: Sorted cells (CD4+ and CD8+) yielded DNA amounts that averaged approximately 2.9 ug. Study-wide results and caveats: Sharing between patients and controls was observed for around 27 CD8+ CDR3 sequences.

CDR1 is DFQATT, CDR2 SNEGSKA, per germline (reference sequence). Trimming left V 0 bases short and J 6 bases short, with 11 bases between. CDR3 length equals 14 residues. This chain joins TRBV20-1 and TRBJ2-2; D tentatively fits TRBD1 or TRBD2 (6 bases each). The sequence came from a human donor with aplastic anemia. Sequencing was carried out using sorted CD4+, CD8+, or CD8+CD57+ T cells (not recorded which) from PBMCs. The CDR3 region has the DNA TGCAGTGCTAGAGATACGGGGGCGCCCGGGGAGCTGTTTTTT. It translates to CSARDTGAPGELFF.